One and the same sample provided the 32 T cell receptor beta chains below, sequenced in a study of T cells in Graves' hyperthyroidism and ophthalmopathy. Researchers took RNA transcripts and amplified the TCR beta CDR3 regions from them. First-round RT-PCR of the TCR CDR3 relied on the HTBI primer set. TCRdb processed the multiplex PCR reads anew with MiXCR; each CDR3 protein has one entry. Among approximately 700,000 distinct CDR3 sequences listed, roughly 15% were seen once. What was sequenced was blood. These receptors originate from a man between 18 and 35 years old with Graves' hyperthyroidism.

This chain links TRBV19 with TRBJ2-2; D not certain. The CDR3 runs to 11 residues. The germline gives CDR1 LNHDA, CDR2 SQIVND (reference sequence). Trimming took 3 bases from V and 7 from J, leaving 3 bases between them. In nucleotides, the CDR3 is TGTGCCAGTAGTATGGTCGGGGAGCTGTTTTTT. This codes for CASSMVGELFF.

This clonotype has more than one count but fewer than ten. The chain is built from TRBV12-3 or TRBV12-4 and TRBJ2-4; D call uncertain. V gave up 2 bases and J gave up 0 bases, with 5 bases separating them. The CDR3 is 14 residues long. The CDR3 reads CASSLWIAKNIQYF. The DNA for the CDR3 is TGTGCCAGCAGTTTATGGATAGCCAAAAACATTCAGTACTTC.

This clonotype turned up a few times. The chain couples TRBV7-8 to TRBJ2-2; TRBD2 agrees at 9 bases. Germline V gives CDR1 SGHVS, CDR2 FQNEAQ. This CDR3 is 16 amino acids long. V shed 5 bases, J shed 7 bases, and the junction held 11 bases outside the gene matches. The CDR3 region has the DNA TGTGCCAGCAGCCCCCAGGTAGCGGGAGCTAACGGGGAGCTGTTTTTT. Residues: CASSPQVAGANGELFF. Full variable domain (rest looked up from reference TRBV7-8 and TRBJ2-2): GAGVSQSPRYKVAKRGQDVALRCDPISGHVSLFWYQQALGQGPEFLTYFQNEAQLDKSGLPSDRFFAERPEGSVSTLKIQRTQQEDSAVYLCASSPQVAGANGELFFGEGSRLTVL.

Only a few counts were recorded for this clonotype. This chain links TRBV18 with TRBJ2-4; 7 bases fit TRBD1. With 1 base clipped from V and 0 bases from J, the junction kept 6 bases outside the gene matches. CDR1 and CDR2 (germline): KGHSH, LQKENI. The CDR3 is 17 residues long. The CDR3 spells CASSPRGQSLAKNIQYF. The CDR3 DNA follows: TGTGCCAGCTCACCACGGGGACAGTCCCTAGCCAAAAACATTCAGTACTTC.

This chain joins TRBV24-1 and TRBJ2-1, with D perhaps assigned TRBD1 or TRBD2 (5 bases each). CDR3 length: 13 amino acids. Germline V gene lookup returns CDR1 KGHDR and CDR2 SFDVKD. Trimming took 1 base from V and 9 from J, leaving 9 bases between them. As DNA, the CDR3 is TGTGCCACCAGTGATTTTAGGGACCGTGAGCAGTTCTTC. Its protein product is CATSDFRDREQFF.

The chain recombines TRBV14 with TRBJ1-1; 7 bases are shared with TRBD1. This CDR3 is 14 amino acids long. Per germline, CDR1 SGHDN and CDR2 FVKESK. V trimming: 6 bases; J trimming: 3 bases; junction bases outside the gene matches: 7. The chain's CDR3 is CASRSTGEHTEAFF. The DNA for the CDR3 is TGTGCCAGCAGATCCACAGGGGAGCACACTGAAGCTTTCTTT.

This clonotype was seen many times. J is TRBJ2-6 and V is TRBV19, with D unclear. The V gene's germline CDR1 is LNHDA and CDR2 SQIVND (reference sequence). The CDR3 is 13 amino acids. Deletions cut 6 bases from V and 3 bases from J, with 6 bases between. The CDR3 protein is CASRTLGANVLTF. CDR3 bases: TGTGCCAGTAGAACCCTTGGGGCCAACGTCCTGACTTTC.

The rearrangement joins TRBV6-5 to TRBJ2-3; tentatively, D is TRBD2 (5 bases). This CDR3 has 15 residues. Germline V gene lookup returns CDR1 MNHEY and CDR2 SVGAGI. V was clipped by 1 base and J by 1 base, with 9 bases between them. The CDR3 nucleotides are TGTGCCAGCAGTTACTATAGCGCCGGCACAGATACGCAGTATTTT. Its translation: CASSYYSAGTDTQYF.

The rearrangement links TRBV28 to TRBJ2-5, with 8 bases identical to TRBD2. The CDR3 has 16 residues. CDR1 is MDHEN, CDR2 SYDVKM, per germline. The V segment lost 1 base and the J segment 2 bases; nucleotides outside the gene matches: 6. The CDR3 coding sequence is TGTGCCAGCAGTTTATTTCCAGCGGGAGCTCAAGAGACCCAGTACTTC. As protein: CASSLFPAGAQETQYF.

The chain is built from TRBV9 and TRBJ2-7, with TRBD1 matching 7 bases. The CDR3 is made up of 15 amino acids. Germline CDR1 and CDR2: SGDLS and YYNGEE. V lost 2 bases, J lost 4 bases, and 9 bases stayed unmatched. The CDR3 here is CASSVGTGETYEQYF. In DNA form, the CDR3 reads TGTGCCAGCAGCGTCGGTACAGGGGAGACATACGAGCAGTACTTC.

J is TRBJ2-3 and V is TRBV9; TRBD2 might be the D (6 bases). Germline-derived CDR1 and CDR2 are SGDLS and YYNGEE. The CDR3 runs to 15 residues. V lost 2 bases to trimming and J lost 2 bases, with 12 bases between them. CDR3 nucleotides: TGTGCCAGCAGCGTCTTTGCGGGAAACACAGATACGCAGTATTTT. Translated, it gives CASSVFAGNTDTQYF.

This clonotype was observed a few times. This rearrangement joins TRBV12-3 or TRBV12-4 to TRBJ1-6; D is uncertain. V was trimmed by 4 bases and J by 5 bases, leaving 6 bases between them. This CDR3 contains 13 residues. CDR3 region: CASSSDNNSPLHF. CDR3 nucleotide sequence: TGTGCCAGCAGTTCAGACAATAATTCACCCCTCCACTTT.

This clonotype was seen repeatedly, ten times or more. This chain uses TRBV28 with TRBJ2-1; 7 bases line up with TRBD2. This CDR3 is built from 11 residues. Germline CDR1 MDHEN, CDR2 SYDVKM. Unmatched junction bases numbered 9, after V lost 10 bases and J lost 12 bases. The CDR3 nucleotides read TGTGCCACCAAGCGGGGCGGGGGGCAGTTCTTC. Translating it yields CATKRGGGQFF.

This sequence joins TRBV4-3 and TRBJ2-1; 8 bases fit TRBD2. This CDR3 comprises 17 residues. CDR1 and CDR2 from the germline V gene are LGHNA and YSLEER. Trimming took 3 bases from V and 4 from J; bases not matched to a gene: 11. The CDR3 coding sequence is TGCGCCAGCAGCCAGGATCTAGCGGGCCAAGTTTACAATGAGCAGTTCTTC. Translated: CASSQDLAGQVYNEQFF.

This chain uses TRBV19 with TRBJ1-4, with TRBD1 matching 8 bases. The germline V gene encodes CDR1 LNHDA and CDR2 SQIVND (reference sequence). The trim removed 3 bases at V and 1 base at J, leaving 7 bases unmatched. This CDR3 spans 17 amino acids. The CDR3 sequence is CASSIGAGGRTNEKLFF. The CDR3 nucleotides read TGTGCCAGTAGTATCGGTGCAGGGGGCAGAACTAATGAAAAACTGTTTTTT.

This clonotype appeared many times. The V and J genes are TRBV12-3 or TRBV12-4 and TRBJ2-2; 7 nucleotides agree with TRBD2. The CDR3 has 17 amino acids. Germline trimming cut 3 bases from V and 3 bases from J; bases unmatched to any gene: 10. This chain's CDR3 is CASSFRRELVYTGELFF. As DNA, the CDR3 is TGTGCCAGCAGTTTCCGGCGGGAGCTCGTGTACACCGGGGAGCTGTTTTTT.

The chain recombines TRBV20-1 with TRBJ2-5, with D unclear. CDR3 length: 12 amino acids. Germline V CDR1 and CDR2: DFQATT, SNEGSKA (reference sequence). With 4 bases removed from V and 5 bases from J, the gap between germline ends came to 11 bases. The CDR3 DNA is TGCAGTGCTATAGCCCGCTCGGAGACCCAGTACTTC. It specifies CSAIARSETQYF.

This clonotype appeared many times. The genes are TRBV12-3 or TRBV12-4 and TRBJ1-1; tentative D call: TRBD1 (6 bases). This CDR3 comprises 14 residues. Trimming stripped 0 bases from V and 8 bases from J, with 13 bases between. The CDR3: CASSLAAGAMEAFF. As DNA, the CDR3 is TGTGCCAGCAGTTTAGCTGCGGGGGCGATGGAAGCTTTCTTT.

This clonotype was picked up a small number of times. The genes are TRBV7-9 and TRBJ2-7; 7 bases fit TRBD1. Germline V lookup: CDR1 SEHNR, CDR2 FQNEAQ (reference sequence). J gave up 4 bases and V 7 bases, and 4 bases lay outside the gene matches. This CDR3 contains 12 residues. CDR3 region: CASTGDSYEQYF. Here the CDR3 DNA reads TGTGCCAGCACCGGGGACAGTTACGAGCAGTACTTC.

The table lists this clonotype with a few counts. V and J are TRBV27 and TRBJ2-1; 11 positions match TRBD2. The CDR3 has 16 residues. In germline, CDR1 is MNHEY, CDR2 SMNVEV (reference sequence). J lost 8 bases, V lost 2 bases, and 8 bases had no gene match. The CDR3 reads CASSLLGTSGSDEQFF. Written as DNA, the CDR3 is TGTGCCAGCAGTTTACTGGGCACTAGCGGGAGCGATGAGCAGTTCTTC.

This clonotype was found a few times. A much bigger clone sits one base away, suggesting this may be a read error. The chain carries TRBV20-1 and TRBJ2-7; either TRBD1 or TRBD2 may fit D (5 bases each). Germline CDR1 reads DFQATT; CDR2 reads SNEGSKA (reference sequence). The ends were cut back, 1 base at V and 6 bases at J, with 19 bases in the middle. There are 15 residues in the CDR3. The CDR3 DNA reads TGCAGTGCTAGAGTAGGGACGAATGGCGAGGGCGAGCAGTACTTC. As protein: CSARVGTNGEGEQYF.

This clonotype was seen more than once but under ten times. The chain couples TRBV18 to TRBJ2-1; 9 positions agree with TRBD2. The CDR3 sequence is 15 residues long. Trimming cost V 2 bases and J 8 bases; bases outside gene matches: 7. Germline values: CDR1 KGHSH, CDR2 LQKENI. This chain's CDR3 is CASSPVAGGNDEQFF. CDR3 DNA: TGTGCCAGCTCACCAGTGGCGGGAGGGAATGATGAGCAGTTCTTC. The full variable domain, its missing parts supplied by reference TRBV18 and TRBJ2-1, is NAGVMQNPRHLVRRRGQEARLRCSPMKGHSHVYWYRQLPEEGLKFMVYLQKENIIDESGMPKERFSAEFPKEGPSILRIQQVVRGDSAAYFCASSPVAGGNDEQFFGPGTRLTVL.

This rearrangement joins TRBV7-9 to TRBJ2-2; TRBD2 matches 8 bases. Germline loops: CDR1 SEHNR, CDR2 FQNEAQ (reference sequence). The CDR3 spans 16 residues. Losses at the gene ends were 1 base for V and 6 bases for J; bases not matched to a gene: 7. The CDR3: CASSLVLADGAGELFF. The CDR3 region has the DNA TGTGCCAGCAGCTTAGTACTAGCGGACGGAGCCGGGGAGCTGTTTTTT.

The chain combines TRBV20-1 with TRBJ1-1; a possible D gene is TRBD1 (5 bases). Germline CDR1 DFQATT, CDR2 SNEGSKA (reference sequence). The V end lost 2 bases, the J end lost 0 bases, and 10 bases lay between the germline ends. This CDR3 has 14 residues. CDR3 in DNA: TGCAGTGCTAGATTTGCAGGGCTGAACACTGAAGCTTTCTTT. It is translated as CSARFAGLNTEAFF.

V usage is TRBV28 and J usage is TRBJ1-4; unclear D gene. This CDR3 is 13 amino acids long. Trimming took 6 bases from V and 7 from J, leaving 12 bases between them. CDR1 is MDHEN, CDR2 SYDVKM, per germline. Written as DNA, the CDR3 is TGTGCCAGCAGCCGAACTGACATTGAAAAACTGTTTTTT. Protein sequence: CASSRTDIEKLFF.

V gene TRBV19 combines with J gene TRBJ2-4, with D perhaps TRBD1 (6 bases). Germline V gene lookup returns CDR1 LNHDA and CDR2 SQIVND (reference sequence). Trimming removed 1 base at V and 5 bases at J, with 15 bases between. The CDR3 is 16 amino acids. The CDR3 region is CASSIVGQGSQNIQYF. CDR3 nucleotides: TGTGCCAGTAGTATAGTAGGGCAGGGGTCCCAAAACATTCAGTACTTC.

The chain is built from TRBV19 and TRBJ2-7; 8 bases align to TRBD1. This CDR3 is built from 15 residues. V lost 6 bases to trimming and J lost 0 bases; unmatched junction nucleotides: 7. Germline CDR1 and CDR2: LNHDA and SQIVND (reference sequence). This CDR3 reads CASSFGQGVSYEQYF. DNA of the CDR3: TGTGCCAGTAGCTTCGGACAGGGAGTCTCCTACGAGCAGTACTTC.

V is TRBV9 and J is TRBJ2-7; D is ambiguous. CDR3 size: 15 residues. CDR1 and CDR2 (germline): SGDLS, YYNGEE. Trimming removed 1 base from V and 0 bases from J, with 11 bases in between. The CDR3 sequence is CASSVFPGSSYEQYF. The CDR3 DNA reads as TGTGCCAGCAGCGTATTCCCGGGCAGCTCCTACGAGCAGTACTTC. The complete variable domain, with remaining parts taken from reference TRBV9 and TRBJ2-7, reads DSGVTQTPKHLITATGQRVTLRCSPRSGDLSVYWYQQSLDQGLQFLIQYYNGEERAKGNILERFSAQQFPDLHSELNLSSLELGDSALYFCASSVFPGSSYEQYFGPGTRLTVT.

The sample holds many counts of this clonotype. This chain links TRBV2 with TRBJ1-1, with no clear D. CDR1 and CDR2 (germline): SNHLY, FYNNEI. The germline V and J ends were trimmed by 6 bases and 8 bases, with 10 bases remaining between them. The CDR3 extends over 11 amino acids. CDR3 amino acids: CASRVLDEAFF. The CDR3, as DNA: TGTGCCAGCAGAGTCCTGGACGAAGCTTTCTTT.

The V gene is TRBV18, the J gene TRBJ1-4, with TRBD1 as a possible D gene (5 bases). Germline assignment: CDR1 KGHSH and CDR2 LQKENI. The V gene lost 4 bases and the J gene lost 8 bases, with 17 bases spanning the gap. The CDR3 is 15 residues long. CDR3 nucleotide sequence: TGTGCCAGCTCACAGAGCCGGGACTATGGAGAAAAACTGTTTTTT. This translates into CASSQSRDYGEKLFF.

This clonotype was counted only a few times. This sequence joins TRBV28 and TRBJ1-2, with TRBD1 as a possible D gene (5 bases). Germline assignment: CDR1 MDHEN and CDR2 SYDVKM. V was pared by 4 bases and J by 7 bases, with 13 bases between. CDR3 length: 13 residues. CDR3: CASSSQGISGYTF. The CDR3 bases are TGTGCCAGCAGTTCGCAGGGTATCTCTGGCTACACCTTC.

The CDR3 region has the DNA TGTGCCAGCTCGGAGATTCAGGGAATGGAGAATCAGCCCCAGCATTTT. Amino acids: CASSEIQGMENQPQHF. The V and J genes are TRBV28 and TRBJ1-5, with D possibly matching TRBD1 (5 bases). Germline V gives CDR1 MDHEN, CDR2 SYDVKM. Trimming stripped 8 bases from V and 4 bases from J, with 21 bases between. The CDR3 runs to 16 residues. The variable domain in full, with the rest retrieved from reference TRBV28 and TRBJ1-5, is DVKVTQSSRYLVKRTGEKVFLECVQDMDHENMFWYRQDPGLGLRLIYFSYDVKMKEKGDIPEGYSVSREKKERFSLILESASTNQTSMYLCASSEIQGMENQPQHFGDGTRLSIL.